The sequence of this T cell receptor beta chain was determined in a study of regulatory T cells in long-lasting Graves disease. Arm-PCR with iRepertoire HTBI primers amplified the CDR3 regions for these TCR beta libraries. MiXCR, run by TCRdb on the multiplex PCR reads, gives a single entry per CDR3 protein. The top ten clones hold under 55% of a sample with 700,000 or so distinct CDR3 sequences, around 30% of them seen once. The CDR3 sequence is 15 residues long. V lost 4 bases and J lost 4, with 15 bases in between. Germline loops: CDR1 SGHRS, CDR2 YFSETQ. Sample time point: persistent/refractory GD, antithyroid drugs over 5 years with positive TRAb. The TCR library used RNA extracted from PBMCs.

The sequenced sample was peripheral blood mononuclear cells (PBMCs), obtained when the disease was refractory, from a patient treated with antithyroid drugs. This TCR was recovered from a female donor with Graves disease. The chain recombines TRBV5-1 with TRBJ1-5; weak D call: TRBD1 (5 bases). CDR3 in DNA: TGCGCCAGCAGCCTCGTCGGGGGACGGAATCAGCCCCAGCATTTT. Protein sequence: CASSLVGGRNQPQHF.